The 30 T cell receptor beta chains presented below share a single source sample, sequenced in a study of cytomegalovirus exposure and HLA in healthy donors. Clones were read by immunoSEQ multiplex PCR, and TCRdb kept only the in-frame ones, dropping some. Among 220,000 or so clones listed, around four fifths were seen once. Sample: PBMCs. The receptors come from a woman in her twenties or thirties in good health and CMV-seropositive.

This clone was found once. This chain uses TRBV28 with TRBJ2-1; the D gene could be TRBD1 or TRBD2 (5 bases each). CDR3 length equals 16 residues. V lost 5 bases to trimming and J lost 4 bases, with 18 bases between them. Germline CDR1 is MDHEN and CDR2 is SYDVKM. The CDR3 DNA sequence: TGTGCCAGCAGTCTGCTCTCGGGACCGATGTACAATGAGCAGTTCTTC. Protein product: CASSLLSGPMYNEQFF. Supplemented by reference TRBV28 and TRBJ2-1, the full variable domain reads DVKVTQSSRYLVKRTGEKVFLECVQDMDHENMFWYRQDPGLGLRLIYFSYDVKMKEKGDIPEGYSVSREKKERFSLILESASTNQTSMYLCASSLLSGPMYNEQFFGPGTRLTVL.

This clone has only one observation. The genes are TRBV28 and TRBJ2-5; D might be TRBD1 or TRBD2, each matching 6 bases. Trimming removed 3 bases at V and 1 base at J, with 15 bases between. This CDR3 comprises 16 residues. Germline-derived CDR1 and CDR2 are MDHEN and SYDVKM. In DNA form, the CDR3 reads TGTGCCAGCAGTTTGGGGGGCGGGACTTTCCAAGAGACCCAGTACTTC. This gives the protein CASSLGGGTFQETQYF.

V is TRBV9 and J is TRBJ2-2; TRBD2 agrees at 12 bases. The CDR3 spans 15 residues. Germline lookup yields CDR1 SGDLS and CDR2 YYNGEE. Trimming took 4 bases from V and 6 from J; bases not matched to a gene: 4. CDR3 DNA sequence: TGTGCCAGCAGCCCTAGCGGGAGGGCCTCCGGGGAGCTGTTTTTT. Its protein product is CASSPSGRASGELFF.

V and J are TRBV19 and TRBJ1-3; possibly TRBD1 for D (5 bases). Germline CDR1 is LNHDA and CDR2 is SQIVND (reference sequence). The CDR3 is made up of 13 amino acids. CDR3 protein: CGSRAFSGNTIYF. For the CDR3, the DNA is TGTGGCTCCAGGGCCTTCTCTGGAAACACCATATATTTT.

The chain employs TRBV29-1 and TRBJ2-7; 11 nucleotides line up with TRBD1. V lost 0 bases and J lost 4; bases outside the gene matches: 5. Germline CDR1 SQVTM, CDR2 ANQGSEA. The CDR3 spans 15 residues. This CDR3 is CSVEESGQGVYEQYF. The CDR3, as DNA: TGCAGCGTTGAAGAGTCGGGACAGGGGGTATACGAGCAGTACTTC.

V is TRBV6-5 and J is TRBJ1-2, with 11 bases matching TRBD1. This CDR3 contains 15 residues. J lost 4 bases, V lost 6 bases, and 7 bases had no gene match. The V gene's germline CDR1 is MNHEY and CDR2 SVGAGI. In DNA form, the CDR3 reads TGTGCCAGCAGATCGGGACAGGGGGTACGCTATGGCTACACCTTC. Its translation is CASRSGQGVRYGYTF.

The sample holds a few counts of this clone. The chain recombines TRBV2 with TRBJ2-7, with 7 bases matching TRBD2. The J segment lost 0 bases and the V segment lost 11 bases, leaving 7 bases of the junction unmatched. CDR1 and CDR2 (germline): SNHLY, FYNNEI. The CDR3 runs to 13 residues. The CDR3 DNA follows: TGTGCCTGCCCCGGCGGGAGCTCCTACGAGCAGTACTTC. It codes for CACPGGSSYEQYF.

The gene calls are TRBV7-2 and TRBJ2-7; tentatively, D is TRBD1 or TRBD2 (6 bases each). In germline, CDR1 is SGHTA, CDR2 FQGNSA. With 5 bases removed from V and 2 bases from J, the gap between germline ends came to 13 bases. This CDR3 spans 14 amino acids. The CDR3 is CASSRGGKTYEQYF. DNA for the CDR3: TGTGCCAGCAGCCGAGGGGGGAAGACCTACGAGCAGTACTTC.

V gene TRBV18 combines with J gene TRBJ1-5, with D possibly TRBD1 on 5 matching bases. V lost 1 base, J lost 4 bases, and 8 bases lay in between. This CDR3 contains 14 residues. Germline V gene lookup returns CDR1 KGHSH and CDR2 LQKENI. The CDR3 DNA sequence: TGTGCCAGCTCACCACAACAGGATAATCAGCCCCAGCATTTT. Translated: CASSPQQDNQPQHF.

This sequence joins TRBV5-6 and TRBJ1-4; D uncertain. Germline values: CDR1 SGHDT, CDR2 YYEEEE. Trimming took off 0 bases at V and 5 bases at J, with 11 bases between the two ends. The CDR3 spans 15 residues. The CDR3: CASSLGPVDNEKLFF. The CDR3 coding sequence is TGTGCCAGCAGCTTGGGCCCCGTCGACAATGAAAAACTGTTTTTT. Variable domain in full (rest from reference TRBV5-6 and TRBJ1-4): DAGVTQSPTHLIKTRGQQVTLRCSPKSGHDTVSWYQQALGQGPQFIFQYYEEEERQRGNFPDRFSGHQFPNYSSELNVNALLLGDSALYLCASSLGPVDNEKLFFGSGTQLSVL.

This chain joins TRBV9 and TRBJ2-2; tentatively, D is TRBD2 (6 bases). The CDR3 is made up of 16 amino acids. Deletions cut 0 bases from V and 6 bases from J, with 15 bases between. Germline-derived CDR1 and CDR2 are SGDLS and YYNGEE. CDR3 DNA sequence: TGTGCCAGCAGCGTAGATGAGACTAGGTCCTCCGGGGAGCTGTTTTTT. This codes for CASSVDETRSSGELFF. Drawing the rest from reference TRBV9 and TRBJ2-2, the complete variable domain is DSGVTQTPKHLITATGQRVTLRCSPRSGDLSVYWYQQSLDQGLQFLIQYYNGEERAKGNILERFSAQQFPDLHSELNLSSLELGDSALYFCASSVDETRSSGELFFGEGSRLTVL.

A single count supports this clone. The chain links TRBV29-1 to TRBJ2-1, with TRBD1 matching over 7 bases. The germline V gene has CDR1 SQVTM and CDR2 ANQGSEA. V was pared by 6 bases and J by 13 bases, with 6 bases of the junction left unmatched. The CDR3 length is 10 residues. CDR3 coding DNA: TGCAGCGTCCGGGACAGCCTCCAGTTCTTC. This encodes CSVRDSLQFF.

The chain links TRBV27 to TRBJ1-1; D is ambiguous. V lost 0 bases and J lost 11, with 13 bases in between. Germline CDR1 reads MNHEY; CDR2 reads SMNVEV (reference sequence). CDR3 size: 13 residues. The CDR3 bases are TGTGCCAGCAGTTTATCAGGCCCGGCTGGGGCTTTCTTT. It translates to CASSLSGPAGAFF.

This clone was observed a single time. J is TRBJ2-7 and V is TRBV18; maybe TRBD2 (5 bases). The CDR3 covers 14 residues. The germline V gene encodes CDR1 KGHSH and CDR2 LQKENI. Trimming pared 6 bases from V and 2 bases from J, leaving 14 bases between. The CDR3 bases are TGTGCCAGCTCCCCCGTTCCGGGAACCTACGAGCAGTACTTC. Protein: CASSPVPGTYEQYF.

This rearrangement joins TRBV4-1 to TRBJ2-7, with 7 bases matching TRBD1. The CDR3 totals 14 residues. Germline-derived CDR1 and CDR2 are MGHRA and YSYEKL. V was clipped by 4 bases and J by 2 bases; unmatched bases: 5. CDR3 protein: CASSPRDRTYEQYF. CDR3 nucleotides: TGCGCCAGCAGCCCACGGGACAGAACCTACGAGCAGTACTTC.

The V gene is TRBV7-9, the J gene TRBJ2-3; the D gene is possibly TRBD2 (5 bases). This CDR3 contains 14 residues. Germline V gene lookup returns CDR1 SEHNR and CDR2 FQNEAQ (reference sequence). Trimming took 3 bases from V and 3 from J, leaving 10 bases between them. The CDR3 region has the DNA TGTGCCAGCAGCTTTAGCGTTGGTACAGATACGCAGTATTTT. Its protein product is CASSFSVGTDTQYF. Full variable domain (remainder filled in from reference TRBV7-9 and TRBJ2-3): DTGVSQNPRHKITKRGQNVTFRCDPISEHNRLYWYRQTLGQGPEFLTYFQNEAQLEKSRLLSDRFSAERPKGSFSTLEIQRTEQGDSAMYLCASSFSVGTDTQYFGPGTRLTVL.

This CDR3 is CASSAGTTDTQYF. The CDR3 nucleotides read TGTGCCAGCAGTGCCGGGACCACAGATACGCAGTATTTT. The V gene is TRBV2, the J gene TRBJ2-3; D may match TRBD1 or TRBD2 (5 bases each). The CDR3 totals 13 residues. Trimming removed 4 bases from V and 2 bases from J, with 7 bases in between. Germline assignment: CDR1 SNHLY and CDR2 FYNNEI.

V and J are TRBV9 and TRBJ2-5; TRBD2 matches at 12 bases. Germline V gene data show CDR1 as SGDLS and CDR2 as YYNGEE. This CDR3 is 14 amino acids long. Losses at the gene ends were 4 bases for V and 5 bases for J; bases not matched to a gene: 3. The CDR3 here is CASSTGTSGETQYF. CDR3 DNA: TGTGCCAGCAGCACCGGGACTAGCGGGGAGACCCAGTACTTC.

This rearrangement joins TRBV29-1 to TRBJ2-1; 10 nucleotides agree with TRBD1. The J segment lost 8 bases and the V segment lost 6 bases, leaving 10 bases of the junction unmatched. The germline V gene encodes CDR1 SQVTM and CDR2 ANQGSEA. The CDR3 covers 14 residues. CDR3 nucleotides: TGCAGCGTCGAACCCGGACAGGGGGAACATGAGCAGTTCTTC. It translates to CSVEPGQGEHEQFF.

As regards this clone: The identical CDR3 is also encoded by other nucleotide sequences in the sample. The chain uses TRBV30 and TRBJ1-1; D possibly corresponds to TRBD1 (5 bases). CDR1 and CDR2 from the germline V gene are GTSNPN and SVGIG (reference sequence). The CDR3 has 14 amino acids. Trimming removed 1 base from V and 2 bases from J, with 11 bases in between. For the CDR3, the DNA is TGTGCCTGGAGTGCGCCGACAGAAAACACTGAAGCTTTCTTT. The encoded protein is CAWSAPTENTEAFF.

This chain connects TRBV6-1 to TRBJ2-7; no definite D call. The germline V gene has CDR1 MNHNS and CDR2 SASEGT. This CDR3 comprises 11 residues. Trimming removed 8 bases at V and 2 bases at J, with 7 bases between. CDR3 sequence (DNA): TGTGCCAGCTCATACACCTACGAGCAGTACTTC. Translating gives CASSYTYEQYF.

CDR3 in DNA: TGTGCCAGCAGCACCCGGACAGGGCCAGAGACCCAGTACTTC. Its protein product is CASSTRTGPETQYF. The chain employs TRBV9 and TRBJ2-5, with 8 bases identical to TRBD1. Germline CDR1 reads SGDLS; CDR2 reads YYNGEE. After removal of 4 bases from V and 4 bases from J, the junction contained 6 bases not matched to a gene. The CDR3 extends over 14 amino acids.

A note on this clone: One junction end does not reproduce the germline sequence, and a read error may be involved. This chain joins TRBV5-6 and TRBJ2-3; D is perhaps TRBD2 (6 bases). This CDR3 region has 12 residues. Germline loops: CDR1 SGHDT, CDR2 YYEEEE. As DNA, the CDR3 is TGTGCCAGCAGGTTGGGGGGAGATACGCAGTATTTT. It translates to CASRLGGDTQYF.

The chain couples TRBV27 to TRBJ1-1; D gene unclear. CDR3 size: 13 residues. Between the trimmed V and J ends, which lost 6 bases and 2 bases, there was a span of 10 bases. Looked up from germline, CDR1 is MNHEY and CDR2 is SMNVEV (reference sequence). CDR3 loop: CASSLTPNTEAFF. In DNA, the CDR3 is TGTGCCAGCAGCCTGACACCCAACACTGAAGCTTTCTTT.

The chain is built from TRBV30 and TRBJ2-1; 9 bases line up with TRBD2. CDR3 length equals 14 residues. With V trimmed by 5 bases and J by 0 bases, 2 bases remained unmatched. The germline V gene has CDR1 GTSNPN and CDR2 SVGIG (reference sequence). The CDR3 DNA reads TGTGCCTGGGATAGCGGGGGCTCCTACAATGAGCAGTTCTTC. Translating gives CAWDSGGSYNEQFF. Based on the CDR3 plus reference TRBV30 and TRBJ2-1, the full variable domain is SQTIHQWPATLVQPVGSPLSLECTVEGTSNPNLYWYRQAAGRGLQLLFYSVGIGQISSEVPQNLSASRPQDRQFILSSKKLLLSDSGFYLCAWDSGGSYNEQFFGPGTRLTVL.

V usage is TRBV6-1 and J usage is TRBJ2-7; no clear D gene. V lost 7 bases, J lost 3 bases, and 10 bases lay in between. Per the germline V gene, CDR1 is MNHNS and CDR2 is SASEGT. There are 12 residues in the CDR3. CDR3 loop: CASMATYYEQYF. CDR3 bases: TGTGCCAGCATGGCCACCTACTACGAGCAGTACTTC.

The rearrangement joins TRBV6-4 to TRBJ1-5; D is perhaps TRBD1 (5 bases). V shed 6 bases and J shed 7 bases, with 13 bases lying between them. The CDR3 runs to 13 residues. Per the germline V gene, CDR1 is MRHNA and CDR2 is SNTAGT. The CDR3 is CASSLRVGQPQHF. Written as DNA, the CDR3 is TGTGCCAGCAGCCTCAGGGTCGGGCAGCCCCAGCATTTT.

The V gene is TRBV28, the J gene TRBJ1-5, with D perhaps matching TRBD1 (5 bases). The V and J ends lost 5 bases and 4 bases respectively, with 12 bases between them. CDR1 is MDHEN, CDR2 SYDVKM, per germline. The CDR3 contains 14 residues. The CDR3 DNA is TGTGCCAGCAGTCTAAATGGGGGAAATCAGCCCCAGCATTTT. Translated: CASSLNGGNQPQHF.

This chain connects TRBV5-1 to TRBJ2-7; weak D call: TRBD2 (5 bases). Trimming removed 0 bases at V and 5 bases at J, with 15 bases between. This CDR3 is built from 15 residues. Germline values: CDR1 SGHRS, CDR2 YFSETQ. The CDR3 reads CASSLGSQTGDEQYF. CDR3 DNA sequence: TGCGCCAGCAGCTTGGGGAGCCAAACCGGGGACGAGCAGTACTTC.

The chain links TRBV7-2 to TRBJ2-1; D gene unclear. Trimming shortened V by 2 bases and J by 9 bases, and 14 bases separated the two germline ends. Germline V gene sequence: CDR1 SGHTA, CDR2 FQGNSA. CDR3 length: 14 amino acids. CDR3 sequence reads: CASSLHFAAIEQFF. The CDR3 DNA sequence: TGTGCCAGCAGCTTACATTTTGCGGCGATTGAGCAGTTCTTC.